Listed below are T cell receptor beta chains from one sample, sequenced in a study of T cell responses to AZD1222 COVID-19 vaccine. The repertoire was sequenced with immunoSEQ multiplex PCR; TCRdb's copy has only in-frame clones and lacks some. Among roughly 150,000 clones listed, about 90% were seen once. Source: peripheral blood, taken 28 days after the second AZD1222 dose. These receptors were obtained from an adult who received the AZD1222 COVID-19 vaccine. CDR3s include the opening cysteine and the closing phenylalanine or tryptophan. Fields, in order: V gene, J gene, clone size, D gene, CDR3 DNA, CDR3 protein. D genes are given only for firm matches. Some rows have no size entry. The others give once, few or many, or a class for an expanded clone.

v_call: TRBV7-3
j_call: TRBJ2-1
clone_size: -
d_call: TRBD2
cdr3_nt: TGTGCCTCAGCGCGAGCGGGAGCACACTACAATGAGCAGTTCTTC
cdr3_aa: CASARAGAHYNEQFF

v_call: TRBV28
j_call: TRBJ1-2
clone_size: few
d_call: -
cdr3_nt: TGTGCCAGCAAGGAGGGGACGAACTATGGCTACACCTTC
cdr3_aa: CASKEGTNYGYTF

v_call: TRBV7-6
j_call: TRBJ2-1
clone_size: -
d_call: -
cdr3_nt: TGTGCCAGCAGCTTAAGGCGCAGGGGGGCTATCGATGAGCAGTTCTTC
cdr3_aa: CASSLRRRGAIDEQFF

v_call: TRBV7-2
j_call: TRBJ1-5
clone_size: -
d_call: TRBD1
cdr3_nt: TGTGCCAGCAGCTTAGTCGGGACAGGGGGCCAGCCCCAGCATTTT
cdr3_aa: CASSLVGTGGQPQHF

v_call: TRBV6-2/TRBV6-3
j_call: TRBJ2-3
clone_size: -
d_call: -
cdr3_nt: TGTGCCAGCAGTTCTAGCACAGATACGCAGTATTTT
cdr3_aa: CASSSSTDTQYF

v_call: TRBV7-2
j_call: TRBJ1-5
clone_size: -
d_call: -
cdr3_nt: TGTGCCAGCAGCTTGAGGCAGGGAGTCGGGCAGCCCCAGCATTTT
cdr3_aa: CASSLRQGVGQPQHF

v_call: TRBV15
j_call: TRBJ1-3
clone_size: -
d_call: -
cdr3_nt: TGTGCCACCAGCAGAGAGGCAGGCGGGAACACCATATATTTT
cdr3_aa: CATSREAGGNTIYF

v_call: TRBV6-2/TRBV6-3
j_call: TRBJ1-5
clone_size: -
d_call: -
cdr3_nt: TGTGCCAGCAGTCGAAGTAGCAATCAGCCCCAGCATTTT
cdr3_aa: CASSRSSNQPQHF

v_call: TRBV28
j_call: TRBJ1-4
clone_size: -
d_call: TRBD1
cdr3_nt: TGTGCCAGCAGTCCGGGACAGGGGAAGATTGAAAAACTGTTTTTT
cdr3_aa: CASSPGQGKIEKLFF

v_call: TRBV15
j_call: TRBJ1-5
clone_size: once
d_call: -
cdr3_nt: TGTGCCACCAGGAACCCAGGGGATTCAGGTCAGCCCCAGCATTTT
cdr3_aa: CATRNPGDSGQPQHF

v_call: TRBV27
j_call: TRBJ1-1
clone_size: -
d_call: -
cdr3_nt: TGTGCCAGCAGTTTAAGTGGCAGGGAGGGCACTGAAGCTTTCTTT
cdr3_aa: CASSLSGREGTEAFF

v_call: TRBV19
j_call: TRBJ2-1
clone_size: -
d_call: TRBD2
cdr3_nt: TGTGCCAGTAGTATAGATCCCAGCGGGAGTTCCTACAATGAGCAGTTCTTC
cdr3_aa: CASSIDPSGSSYNEQFF

v_call: TRBV6-2/TRBV6-3
j_call: TRBJ2-3
clone_size: -
d_call: TRBD2
cdr3_nt: TGTGCCAGCAGTTACTCATCTGCGGGAGTGGATACGCAGTATTTT
cdr3_aa: CASSYSSAGVDTQYF

v_call: TRBV19
j_call: TRBJ1-1
clone_size: -
d_call: TRBD1
cdr3_nt: TGTGCCAGTATGGGACAGCTGAACACTGAAGCTTTCTTT
cdr3_aa: CASMGQLNTEAFF

v_call: TRBV30
j_call: TRBJ1-1
clone_size: -
d_call: TRBD1
cdr3_nt: TGTGCCTGGAGTGTAACAGGGGCGAAGACTGAAGCTTTCTTT
cdr3_aa: CAWSVTGAKTEAFF

v_call: TRBV2
j_call: TRBJ2-3
clone_size: -
d_call: -
cdr3_nt: TGTGCCAGCAGTGAAGCGCTTCGAGTTTCCACAGATACGCAGTATTTT
cdr3_aa: CASSEALRVSTDTQYF

v_call: TRBV10-3
j_call: TRBJ1-2
clone_size: -
d_call: -
cdr3_nt: TGTGCCAGCTGGGGGACCACTACTAACTATGGCTACACCTTC
cdr3_aa: CASWGTTTNYGYTF

v_call: TRBV28
j_call: TRBJ2-3
clone_size: -
d_call: -
cdr3_nt: TGTGCCAGCATGGAAACGCCGGCAGATACGCAGTATTTT
cdr3_aa: CASMETPADTQYF

v_call: TRBV11-2
j_call: TRBJ1-4
clone_size: -
d_call: TRBD1
cdr3_nt: TGTGCCAGCAGCTTAGATCGGACAGGGATTCCGGCTGAAAAACTGTTTTTT
cdr3_aa: CASSLDRTGIPAEKLFF

v_call: TRBV2
j_call: TRBJ1-1
clone_size: -
d_call: TRBD1
cdr3_nt: TGTGCCAGCCCCCGACAGGGAGGGGGTCGGACTGAAGCTTTCTTT
cdr3_aa: CASPRQGGGRTEAFF

v_call: TRBV7-7
j_call: TRBJ2-3
clone_size: -
d_call: TRBD2
cdr3_nt: TGTGCCAGCAGCGAAGCGGGGGAACCCACAGATACGCAGTATTTT
cdr3_aa: CASSEAGEPTDTQYF

v_call: TRBV28
j_call: TRBJ1-5
clone_size: -
d_call: TRBD1
cdr3_nt: TGTGCCAGCAGGACAGGGAAGGGAAGTCAGCCCCAGCATTTT
cdr3_aa: CASRTGKGSQPQHF

v_call: TRBV28
j_call: TRBJ1-4
clone_size: once
d_call: -
cdr3_nt: TGTGCCAGCAGTTTGGGGGGGACATATAGTGAAAAACTGTTTTTT
cdr3_aa: CASSLGGTYSEKLFF

v_call: TRBV28
j_call: TRBJ2-2
clone_size: -
d_call: -
cdr3_nt: TGTGCCGTCCAACATCAGAACACCGGGGAGCTGTTTTTT
cdr3_aa: CAVQHQNTGELFF

v_call: TRBV6-5
j_call: TRBJ2-1
clone_size: -
d_call: TRBD1
cdr3_nt: TGTGCCAGCAGTTCGGGACAGGGGAACAATGAGCAGTTCTTC
cdr3_aa: CASSSGQGNNEQFF

v_call: TRBV7-9
j_call: TRBJ2-5
clone_size: -
d_call: TRBD1
cdr3_nt: TGTGCCAGCAGCCCCCGACAGGGGGAGACCCAGTACTTC
cdr3_aa: CASSPRQGETQYF

v_call: TRBV7-2
j_call: TRBJ2-7
clone_size: few
d_call: TRBD2
cdr3_nt: TGTGCCAGCAGCCGCGAGCGGGAGCTCACCTACGAGCAGTACTTC
cdr3_aa: CASSRERELTYEQYF

v_call: TRBV7-3
j_call: TRBJ1-1
clone_size: -
d_call: -
cdr3_nt: TGTGCCAGCAGCTTAGACAGCAACACTGAAGCTTTCTTT
cdr3_aa: CASSLDSNTEAFF

v_call: TRBV29-1
j_call: TRBJ1-1
clone_size: -
d_call: -
cdr3_nt: TGCAGCGCTACCGCCGGGAGAAACACTGAAGCTTTCTTT
cdr3_aa: CSATAGRNTEAFF